The text below deals with one T cell receptor beta chain. This sample was taken from a study of blood T cell repertoires in COVID-19. The protocol was immunoSEQ multiplex PCR, while the TCRdb copy is restricted to in-frame clones and leaves out a portion. This table holds about 310,000 clones, approximately 91% found once. Trimming removed 4 bases from V and 10 bases from J; junction bases left unmatched: 8. The CDR3 sequence is 14 residues long. CDR1 and CDR2 from the germline V gene are MGHDK and SYGVNS. The age range of participants was about 18 to 95 years, with residence in about two dozen US areas. Each participant's cohort was designated according to participant-reported clinical history.

Sequencing was performed on PBMCs or T cells enriched from blood (not recorded which). The chain joins TRBV25-1 to TRBJ2-2; 8 bases align to TRBD1. The TCR was taken from a woman in her 40s who had recovered from COVID-19. The CDR3 region has the DNA TGTGCCAGCAGTGCCGGGACAGGCCCGTTGGAGCTGTTTTTT. This sequence encodes CASSAGTGPLELFF.